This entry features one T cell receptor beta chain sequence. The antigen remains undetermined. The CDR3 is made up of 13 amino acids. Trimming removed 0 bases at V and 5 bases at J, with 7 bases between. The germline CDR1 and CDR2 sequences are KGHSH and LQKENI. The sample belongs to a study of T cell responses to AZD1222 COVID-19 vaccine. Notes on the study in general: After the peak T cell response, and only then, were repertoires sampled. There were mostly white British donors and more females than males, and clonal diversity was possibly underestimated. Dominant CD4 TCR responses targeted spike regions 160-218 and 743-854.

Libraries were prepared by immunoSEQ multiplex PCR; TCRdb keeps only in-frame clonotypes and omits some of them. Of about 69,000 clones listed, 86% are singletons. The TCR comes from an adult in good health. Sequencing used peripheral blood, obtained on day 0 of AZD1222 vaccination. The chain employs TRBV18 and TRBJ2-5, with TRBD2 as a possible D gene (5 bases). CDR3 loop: CASSPPGKETQYF. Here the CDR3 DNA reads TGTGCCAGCTCACCACCCGGGAAGGAGACCCAGTACTTC. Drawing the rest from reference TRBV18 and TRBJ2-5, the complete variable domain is NAGVMQNPRHLVRRRGQEARLRCSPMKGHSHVYWYRQLPEEGLKFMVYLQKENIIDESGMPKERFSAEFPKEGPSILRIQQVVRGDSAAYFCASSPPGKETQYFGPGTRLLVL.